The 32 T cell receptor beta chains below were found in one sample sequenced in a study of blood T cell repertoires in COVID-19. Profiling relied on immunoSEQ multiplex PCR, and the TCRdb table lists in-frame clones only, not all of them. Of 35,000 to 55,000 clones listed, roughly 89% are singletons. The specimen sequenced was peripheral blood. Every receptor here comes from a man aged 55 to 69 with active COVID-19.

The chain links TRBV19 to TRBJ1-3; TRBD1 might be the D (5 bases). This CDR3 is 15 amino acids long. V lost 6 bases, J lost 0 bases, and 12 bases lay in between. Germline values: CDR1 LNHDA, CDR2 SQIVND (reference sequence). The CDR3 sequence: CASSVTVNSGNTIYF. The CDR3 nucleotides are TGTGCCAGTAGCGTGACAGTTAACTCTGGAAACACCATATATTTT.

The chain recombines TRBV3-1 (or the pseudogene TRBV3-2) with TRBJ2-3, with D tentatively TRBD2 (5 bases). Trimming cost V 1 base and J 3 bases, with 17 bases left between them. CDR3 length: 17 residues. CDR1 and CDR2 from the germline V gene are LGHDT and YNNKEL (reference sequence). In nucleotides, the CDR3 is TGTGCCAGCAGCCAAGCCCGGGAACCTTTGGGAACAGATACGCAGTATTTT. Translation gives CASSQAREPLGTDTQYF.

The CDR3 here is CASSYFGGSYNEQFF. The CDR3 bases are TGTGCCAGCAGTTACTTTGGGGGCAGTTACAATGAGCAGTTCTTC. The chain recombines TRBV28 with TRBJ2-1; perhaps TRBD1 as D (6 bases). V dropped 4 bases and J dropped 4 bases, with 14 bases sitting between them. The CDR3 length is 15 residues. Germline V gives CDR1 MDHEN, CDR2 SYDVKM.

CDR3 sequence reads: CASSYSVKLADNEQFF. In nucleotides, the CDR3 is TGTGCCAGCAGTTACTCGGTAAAACTAGCGGACAATGAGCAGTTCTTC. The chain joins TRBV6-2 or TRBV6-3 to TRBJ2-1; 8 positions match TRBD2. CDR1 and CDR2 from the germline V gene are MNHEY and SVGEGT. Trimming took 0 bases from V and 5 from J; bases not matched to a gene: 6. The CDR3 is made up of 16 amino acids.

Only a few counts were recorded for this clone. The chain recombines TRBV5-1 with TRBJ2-5; perhaps TRBD2 as D (6 bases). V was shortened by 0 bases and J by 0 bases, with 15 bases between the two germline ends. This CDR3 is built from 17 residues. Looked up from germline, CDR1 is SGHRS and CDR2 is YFSETQ. The CDR3 is CASSLVGGALYQETQYF. The CDR3 DNA is TGCGCCAGCAGCTTGGTGGGGGGAGCACTGTACCAAGAGACCCAGTACTTC.

This sequence joins TRBV5-6 and TRBJ2-5; 7 positions match TRBD2. The length of the CDR3 is 14 residues. V shed 4 bases, J shed 4 bases, and the junction held 7 bases outside the gene matches. The V gene's germline CDR1 is SGHDT and CDR2 YYEEEE. The chain's CDR3 is CASSPWTSRETQYF. DNA of the CDR3: TGTGCCAGCAGCCCCTGGACTAGTAGAGAGACCCAGTACTTC.

The rearrangement links TRBV6-5 to TRBJ2-7, with a weak D call TRBD2 (6 bases). Germline CDR1 reads MNHEY; CDR2 reads SVGAGI. The CDR3 is 14 residues long. V was shortened by 7 bases and J by 5 bases, with 18 bases between the two germline ends. For the CDR3, the DNA is TGTGCCAGCACCCACGGGCTAGCGAACCACGAGCAGTACTTC. As protein: CASTHGLANHEQYF.

V usage is TRBV7-2 and J usage is TRBJ2-5, with TRBD2 matching 8 bases. This CDR3 spans 14 amino acids. CDR1 and CDR2 (germline): SGHTA, FQGNSA. The V gene end was trimmed by 2 bases and the J gene end by 4 bases; junction bases not matched to a gene: 3. This CDR3 is CASSLTGLVETQYF. In DNA form, the CDR3 reads TGTGCCAGCAGCTTAACGGGACTAGTAGAGACCCAGTACTTC.

The rearrangement uses TRBV2 and TRBJ2-7, with D possibly being TRBD2 (6 bases). Germline CDR1 and CDR2: SNHLY and FYNNEI. The germline V and J ends were trimmed by 7 bases and 2 bases, with 15 bases remaining between them. The CDR3 covers 14 residues. The CDR3 bases are TGTGCCAGCACGAGCCGGGAGATCACCTACGAGCAGTACTTC. It encodes CASTSREITYEQYF.

V is TRBV5-5 and J is TRBJ2-3; 8 bases are shared with TRBD2. CDR1 is SGHKS and CDR2 is YYEKEE in the germline V gene (reference sequence). The V gene end was trimmed by 0 bases and the J gene end by 1 base; junction bases not matched to a gene: 4. CDR3 length equals 16 residues. For the CDR3, the DNA is TGTGCCAGCAGCTTGGTTGGTAGCGGGGGCACAGATACGCAGTATTTT. Translation: CASSLVGSGGTDTQYF.

V is TRBV7-8 and J is TRBJ2-7; D is unresolved. CDR1 and CDR2 from the germline V gene are SGHVS and FQNEAQ. This CDR3 region has 12 residues. Trimming took 5 bases from V and 1 from J, leaving 6 bases between them. The CDR3 reads CASSPQSYEQYF. The CDR3 DNA is TGTGCCAGCAGCCCCCAATCCTACGAGCAGTACTTC.

This chain links TRBV7-3 with TRBJ2-2; weak D call: TRBD1 (6 bases). V shed 4 bases and J shed 5 bases, with 11 bases lying between them. The CDR3 loop spans 14 amino acids. Germline V lookup: CDR1 SGHTA, CDR2 FQGTGA. CDR3 DNA: TGTGCCAGCAGCTACGGACAGTTAACCGGGGAGCTGTTTTTT. This translates into CASSYGQLTGELFF.

The rearrangement uses TRBV4-3 and TRBJ1-1; 8 bases are a match to TRBD1. The CDR3 totals 13 residues. Germline trimming cut 6 bases from V and 6 bases from J; bases unmatched to any gene: 6. Germline assignment: CDR1 LGHNA and CDR2 YSLEER. The CDR3 sequence: CASSYGQGAEAFF. CDR3 coding DNA: TGCGCCAGCAGTTATGGACAGGGCGCTGAAGCTTTCTTT.

In this sample, this clone turned up a few times. The chain employs TRBV7-2 and TRBJ2-1, with 11 bases matching TRBD1. This CDR3 has 15 amino acids. Germline CDR1 is SGHTA and CDR2 is FQGNSA. With V trimmed by 4 bases and J by 7 bases, 6 bases remained unmatched. CDR3 region: CASSYGQGAGNEQFF. CDR3 DNA sequence: TGTGCCAGCAGCTACGGACAGGGGGCTGGTAATGAGCAGTTCTTC. Together with reference TRBV7-2 and TRBJ2-1, the CDR3 gives the full variable domain: GAGVSQSPSNKVTEKGKDVELRCDPISGHTALYWYRQSLGQGLEFLIYFQGNSAPDKSGLPSDRFSAERTGGSVSTLTIQRTQQEDSAVYLCASSYGQGAGNEQFFGPGTRLTVL.

The chain recombines TRBV14 with TRBJ2-1; D is ambiguous. V was shortened by 1 base and J by 0 bases, with 10 bases between the two germline ends. CDR1 is SGHDN, CDR2 FVKESK, per germline. CDR3 length: 16 residues. The chain's CDR3 is CASSQAPVYSYNEQFF. The CDR3 nucleotides are TGTGCCAGCAGCCAAGCCCCAGTGTACTCCTACAATGAGCAGTTCTTC.

V is TRBV2 and J is TRBJ2-5; D is perhaps TRBD1 (5 bases). The V end lost 4 bases, the J end lost 1 base, and 7 bases lay between the germline ends. Germline CDR1 reads SNHLY; CDR2 reads FYNNEI. There are 13 residues in the CDR3. DNA of the CDR3: TGTGCCAGCAGTGGACAGCTCCAAGAGACCCAGTACTTC. Translating it yields CASSGQLQETQYF.

The chain recombines TRBV7-9 with TRBJ1-5, with 10 bases lining up with TRBD1. Germline CDR1 and CDR2: SEHNR and FQNEAQ (reference sequence). The V segment lost 5 bases and the J segment 4 bases; nucleotides outside the gene matches: 14. The CDR3 totals 18 residues. The CDR3 DNA sequence: TGTGCCAGCAGCCGATTCTATCCCGGGACAGGGGCAAATCAGCCCCAGCATTTT. This codes for CASSRFYPGTGANQPQHF. The full variable domain, in which reference TRBV7-9 and TRBJ1-5 provide the parts outside the CDR3, is DTGVSQNPRHKITKRGQNVTFRCDPISEHNRLYWYRQTLGQGPEFLTYFQNEAQLEKSRLLSDRFSAERPKGSFSTLEIQRTEQGDSAMYLCASSRFYPGTGANQPQHFGDGTRLSIL.

This clone was seen a single time. The chain is built from TRBV7-8 and TRBJ2-1; a possible D gene is TRBD1 (8 bases). V was shortened by 5 bases and J by 4 bases, with 15 bases between the two germline ends. CDR1 is SGHVS and CDR2 is FQNEAQ in the germline V gene. This CDR3 is built from 15 residues. The CDR3 DNA follows: TGTGCCAGCAGCAAAACAGGGGGGGAATACAATGAGCAGTTCTTC. Translated, it gives CASSKTGGEYNEQFF.

The V gene is TRBV5-4, the J gene TRBJ2-3; D is possibly TRBD2 (6 bases). Germline lookup yields CDR1 SGHNT and CDR2 YYREEE (reference sequence). V was shortened by 5 bases and J by 2 bases, with 12 bases between the two germline ends. The CDR3 sequence is 14 residues long. The CDR3 DNA follows: TGTGCCAGCAGACGGGACTTTAACACAGATACGCAGTATTTT. Amino acids: CASRRDFNTDTQYF.

This clone appeared once. V and J are TRBV11-2 and TRBJ2-1, with D maybe TRBD2 (5 bases). Trimming left V 1 base short and J 7 bases short, with 11 bases between. The CDR3 loop spans 14 amino acids. Germline CDR1 reads SGHAT; CDR2 reads FQNNGV. The CDR3 nucleotides read TGTGCCAGCAGCTTAGCCGGGAATAGGAATGAGCAGTTCTTC. Its translation: CASSLAGNRNEQFF.

The rearrangement joins TRBV6-5 to TRBJ1-4, with unresolved D. Germline V CDR1 and CDR2: MNHEY, SVGAGI. Deletions cut 6 bases from V and 5 bases from J, with 10 bases between. CDR3 size: 13 residues. The CDR3 DNA sequence: TGTGCCAGCAGAAAGGCGGGAAATGAAAAACTGTTTTTT. As protein: CASRKAGNEKLFF.

This clone was seen just once. The chain uses TRBV19 and TRBJ1-1; tentatively, D is TRBD1 (5 bases). This CDR3 has 11 residues. V was trimmed by 7 bases and J by 10 bases, leaving 13 bases between them. Germline assignment: CDR1 LNHDA and CDR2 SQIVND (reference sequence). The CDR3 is CASTYGGRAFF. CDR3 DNA: TGTGCCAGTACCTACGGGGGAAGAGCTTTCTTT.

This clone was observed a single time. The rearrangement links TRBV10-2 to TRBJ2-7; the match to TRBD2 covers 10 bases. The CDR3 contains 14 residues. Germline loops: CDR1 WSHSY, CDR2 SAAADI. V lost 4 bases and J lost 5; bases outside the gene matches: 5. CDR3 region: CASSASGRANEQYF. The CDR3 nucleotides are TGCGCCAGCAGTGCGAGCGGGAGGGCCAACGAGCAGTACTTC.

The V gene is TRBV10-1, the J gene TRBJ2-7, with unresolved D. The CDR3 runs to 14 residues. Germline lookup yields CDR1 WNHNN and CDR2 SYGVQD (reference sequence). The germline V and J ends were trimmed by 5 bases and 6 bases, with 17 bases remaining between them. The CDR3 sequence is CASSRLILRLEQYF. The CDR3, as DNA: TGCGCCAGCAGTCGACTGATCCTACGACTCGAGCAGTACTTC.

V is TRBV21-1 and J is TRBJ1-5. TRBV21-1 is a pseudogene locus. The CDR3 spans 19 residues. Here the CDR3 DNA reads TGTGCCAGCAGCAAAGTTCCTCGGGCAGGACCTAGCCGCGATCAGCCCCAGCATTTT. This sequence encodes CASSKVPRAGPSRDQPQHF.

The rearrangement links TRBV6-6 to TRBJ1-6; a weak D match, TRBD1 (5 bases). V lost 9 bases, J lost 6 bases, and 21 bases lay in between. The CDR3 is 16 amino acids. CDR1 is MNHNY and CDR2 is SVGAGI in the germline V gene (reference sequence). The CDR3 DNA sequence: TGTGCCAGACTAGTCTTCGGGGGGGAGTCTAATTCACCCCTCCACTTT. Residues: CARLVFGGESNSPLHF.

The table lists this clone with a few counts. The chain recombines TRBV2 with TRBJ1-5; 10 positions match TRBD1. The CDR3 consists of 15 residues. The ends lost 1 base at V and 5 bases at J; junction bases unmatched: 2. Germline CDR1 reads SNHLY; CDR2 reads FYNNEI. The CDR3 loop is CASSEVGTGDQPQHF. Written as DNA, the CDR3 is TGTGCCAGCAGTGAAGTTGGGACAGGGGATCAGCCCCAGCATTTT.

This rearrangement joins TRBV2 to TRBJ2-7, with 10 bases that match TRBD2. The CDR3 covers 15 residues. CDR1 SNHLY and CDR2 FYNNEI come from the germline V gene. J was trimmed by 5 bases and V by 6 bases; bases with no gene match: 10. In nucleotides, the CDR3 is TGTGCCAGCAGGGTTCTAGCGGGAGTCGCAAACGAGCAGTACTTC. Amino acids: CASRVLAGVANEQYF.

The chain uses TRBV6-5 and TRBJ2-3; TRBD1 aligns across 7 bases. In germline, CDR1 is MNHEY, CDR2 SVGAGI. The CDR3 is 15 amino acids. V lost 7 bases, J lost 3 bases, and 10 bases stayed unmatched. The CDR3 DNA reads as TGTGCCAGCAATACAGGGGTAGTGGGGACAGATACGCAGTATTTT. Translating it yields CASNTGVVGTDTQYF.

The rearrangement links TRBV24-1 to TRBJ2-3, with 12 bases fitting TRBD1. This CDR3 contains 16 residues. CDR1 is KGHDR, CDR2 SFDVKD, per germline. V shed 4 bases and J 4 bases; nucleotides not matched to a gene: 5. The CDR3 spells CATSELGTGGADTQYF. DNA for the CDR3: TGTGCCACCAGTGAATTAGGGACAGGGGGCGCAGATACGCAGTATTTT.

This clone has a handful of counts. The J gene is TRBJ2-3, the V gene TRBV9, with 8 nucleotides matching TRBD1. CDR1 is SGDLS and CDR2 is YYNGEE in the germline V gene. Trimming cost V 0 bases and J 2 bases; bases outside gene matches: 11. There are 18 residues in the CDR3. The CDR3 reads CASSVASDRVDTTDTQYF. CDR3 nucleotide sequence: TGTGCCAGCAGCGTAGCTTCGGACAGGGTGGATACCACAGATACGCAGTATTTT.

This clone was detected once. This chain links TRBV9 with TRBJ1-1; 7 bases are shared with TRBD1. V lost 3 bases and J lost 1; bases outside the gene matches: 9. This CDR3 contains 16 residues. Germline V lookup: CDR1 SGDLS, CDR2 YYNGEE. The CDR3 bases are TGTGCCAGCAGCGACGACAGGGAAGGTGGGAACACTGAAGCTTTCTTT. Translated, it gives CASSDDREGGNTEAFF.